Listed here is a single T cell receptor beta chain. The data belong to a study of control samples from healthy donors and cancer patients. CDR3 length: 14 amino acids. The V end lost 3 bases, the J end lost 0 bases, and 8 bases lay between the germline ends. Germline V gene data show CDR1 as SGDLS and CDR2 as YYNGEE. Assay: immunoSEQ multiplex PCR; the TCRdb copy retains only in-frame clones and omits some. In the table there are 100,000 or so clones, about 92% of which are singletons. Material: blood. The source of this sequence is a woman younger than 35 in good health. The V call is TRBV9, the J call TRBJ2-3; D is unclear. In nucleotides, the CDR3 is TGTGCCAGCAGCGACGACTCTAGCACAGATACGCAGTATTTT. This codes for CASSDDSSTDTQYF.